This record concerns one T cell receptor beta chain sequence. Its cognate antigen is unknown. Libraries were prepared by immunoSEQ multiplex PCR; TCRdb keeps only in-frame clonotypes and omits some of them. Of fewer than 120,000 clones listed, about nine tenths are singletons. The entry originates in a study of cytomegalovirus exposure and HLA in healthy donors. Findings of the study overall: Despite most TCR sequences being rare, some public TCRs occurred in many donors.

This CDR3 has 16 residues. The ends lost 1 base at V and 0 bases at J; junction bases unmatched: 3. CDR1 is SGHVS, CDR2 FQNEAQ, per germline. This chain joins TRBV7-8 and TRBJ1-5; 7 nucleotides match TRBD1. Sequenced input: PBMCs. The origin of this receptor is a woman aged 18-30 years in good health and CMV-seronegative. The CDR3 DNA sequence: TGTGCCAGCAGCTTAGACAGGGGTTATAGCAATCAGCCCCAGCATTTT. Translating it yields CASSLDRGYSNQPQHF.